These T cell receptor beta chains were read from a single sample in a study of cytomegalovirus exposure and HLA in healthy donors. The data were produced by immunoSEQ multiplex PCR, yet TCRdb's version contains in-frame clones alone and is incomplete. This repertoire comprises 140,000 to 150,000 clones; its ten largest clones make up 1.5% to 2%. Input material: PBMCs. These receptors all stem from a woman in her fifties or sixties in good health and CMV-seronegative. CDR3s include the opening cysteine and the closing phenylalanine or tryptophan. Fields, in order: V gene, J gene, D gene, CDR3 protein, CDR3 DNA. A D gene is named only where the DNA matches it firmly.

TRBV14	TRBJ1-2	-	CASSHDRNYGYTF	TGTGCCAGCAGTCACGACAGGAACTATGGCTACACCTTC
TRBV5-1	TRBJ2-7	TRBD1	CASSSTGNPYEQYF	TGCGCCAGCAGCTCGACAGGGAACCCCTACGAGCAGTACTTC
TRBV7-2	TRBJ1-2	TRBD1	CASSRDRGNYGYTF	TGTGCCAGCAGCCGGGACAGGGGAAACTATGGCTACACCTTC
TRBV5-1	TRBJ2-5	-	CASSLGRSETQYF	TGCGCCAGCAGCTTGGGTAGAAGCGAGACCCAGTACTTC
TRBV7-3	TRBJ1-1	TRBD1	CASSLSAGGNTEAFF	TGTGCCAGCAGCTTATCCGCAGGGGGGAACACTGAAGCTTTCTTT
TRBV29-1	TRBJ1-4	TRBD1	CSVAGQGEKLFF	TGCAGCGTTGCGGGACAGGGGGAAAAACTGTTTTTT
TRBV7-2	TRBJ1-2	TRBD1	CASSLAPGQPYGYTF	TGTGCCAGCAGCTTAGCCCCGGGACAGCCTTATGGCTACACCTTC
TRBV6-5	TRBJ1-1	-	CASSEEEKSEAFF	TGTGCCAGCAGTGAAGAGGAGAAATCTGAAGCTTTCTTT
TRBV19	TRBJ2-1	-	CASSPTGTSYNEQFF	TGTGCCAGTAGCCCCACGGGTACCTCCTACAATGAGCAGTTCTTC
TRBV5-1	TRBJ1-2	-	CASSLAPRDTLNGYTF	TGCGCCAGCAGCTTGGCCCCCCGGGACACCCTAAATGGCTACACCTTC
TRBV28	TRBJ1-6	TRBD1	CASSPPGQGNSPLHF	TGTGCCAGCAGCCCTCCGGGACAGGGTAATTCACCCCTCCACTTT
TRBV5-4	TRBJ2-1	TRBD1	CASSLGQEINEQFF	TGTGCCAGCAGCTTAGGACAGGAGATAAATGAGCAGTTCTTC
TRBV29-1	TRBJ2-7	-	CSVIPGHSSYEQYF	TGCAGCGTTATTCCGGGACATAGCTCCTACGAGCAGTACTTC
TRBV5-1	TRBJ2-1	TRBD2	CASSSSGGGYNEQFF	TGCGCCAGCAGCTCTTCCGGCGGGGGTTACAATGAGCAGTTCTTC
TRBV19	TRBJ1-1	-	CATKSSGHDTEAFF	TGTGCCACTAAATCGTCTGGACATGACACTGAAGCTTTCTTT
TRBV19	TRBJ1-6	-	CASSTGANSPLHF	TGTGCCAGTAGTACAGGGGCTAATTCACCCCTCCACTTT
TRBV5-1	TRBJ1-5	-	CASSLGANQPQHF	TGCGCCAGCTCTCTAGGGGCGAATCAGCCCCAGCATTTT
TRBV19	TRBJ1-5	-	CASSLYSSNQPQHF	TGTGCCAGTAGTCTATACAGTAGCAATCAGCCCCAGCATTTT
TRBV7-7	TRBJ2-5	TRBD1	CASSPDRVETQYF	TGTGCCAGCAGCCCGGACAGGGTTGAGACCCAGTACTTC
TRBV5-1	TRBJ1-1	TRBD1	CASSGQGGNTEAFF	TGCGCCAGCTCGGGACAGGGGGGGAACACTGAAGCTTTCTTT
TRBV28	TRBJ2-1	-	CASLSQGGGHNEQFF	TGTGCCAGCCTCTCTCAGGGGGGCGGCCACAATGAGCAGTTCTTC
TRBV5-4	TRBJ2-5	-	CASSWGPGQETQYF	TGTGCCAGCAGCTGGGGGCCGGGGCAAGAGACCCAGTACTTC
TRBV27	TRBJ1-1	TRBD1	CASSHGQGINTEAFF	TGTGCCAGCAGTCATGGACAGGGCATTAACACTGAAGCTTTCTTT
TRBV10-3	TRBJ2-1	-	CAIRMDWTSWDEQFF	TGTGCCATCAGGATGGACTGGACCTCTTGGGATGAGCAGTTCTTC
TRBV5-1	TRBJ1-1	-	CASSLDNLTEAFF	TGCGCCAGCAGCTTGGACAACCTGACTGAAGCTTTCTTT
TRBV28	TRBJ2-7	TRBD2	CASSLGLAYEQYF	TGTGCCAGCAGTTTAGGACTAGCCTACGAGCAGTACTTC
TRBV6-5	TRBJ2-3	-	CASSYSGGTPGDTQYF	TGTGCCAGCAGTTACTCAGGCGGGACTCCTGGAGATACGCAGTATTTT
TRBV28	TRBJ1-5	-	CASSPTLFRDIYQPQHF	TGTGCCAGCAGTCCTACTTTGTTCCGGGATATTTATCAGCCCCAGCATTTT
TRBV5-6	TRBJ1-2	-	CASSNYPGNHYGYTF	TGTGCCAGCAGCAATTACCCGGGAAATCACTATGGCTACACCTTC
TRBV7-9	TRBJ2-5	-	CASSPSLGEVETQYF	TGTGCCAGCAGCCCGAGTCTAGGCGAGGTAGAGACCCAGTACTTC
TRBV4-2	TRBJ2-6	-	CASSQERSGANVLTF	TGTGCCAGCAGCCAAGAGCGCTCTGGGGCCAACGTCCTGACTTTC
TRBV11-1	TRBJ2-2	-	CASSLPTGTTGELFF	TGTGCCAGCAGTTTACCTACAGGGACCACCGGGGAGCTGTTTTTT
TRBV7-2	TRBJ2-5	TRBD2	CASSLVGLAETQYF	TGTGCCAGCAGCTTAGTTGGACTAGCAGAGACCCAGTACTTC
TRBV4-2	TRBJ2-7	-	CASSQRGVTYEQYF	TGTGCCAGCAGCCAACGCGGGGTGACCTACGAGCAGTACTTC
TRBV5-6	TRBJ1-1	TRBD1	CASTRRFGQGAWGTEAFF	TGTGCCAGCACCCGACGCTTCGGACAGGGGGCATGGGGCACTGAAGCTTTCTTT
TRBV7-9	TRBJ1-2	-	CASTPGADYGYTF	TGTGCCAGCACCCCAGGGGCAGACTATGGCTACACCTTC
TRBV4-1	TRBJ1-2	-	CASSHQGDYGYTF	TGCGCCAGCAGCCACCAAGGGGACTATGGCTACACCTTC
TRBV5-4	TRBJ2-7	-	CASSSRRGYGLYEQYF	TGTGCCAGCAGCTCGCGCCGCGGATACGGTCTCTACGAGCAGTACTTC
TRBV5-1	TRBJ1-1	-	CASSSTGSTEAFF	TGCGCCAGCAGCTCGACGGGGAGCACTGAAGCTTTCTTT
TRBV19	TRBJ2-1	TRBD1	CAHLGDRGNEQFF	TGTGCCCATTTGGGGGACAGGGGCAATGAGCAGTTCTTC
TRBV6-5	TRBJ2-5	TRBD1	CATRQGGSLETQYF	TGTGCCACCAGACAGGGGGGCTCCTTGGAGACCCAGTACTTC
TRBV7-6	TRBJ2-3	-	CASSLASSGGTDTQYF	TGTGCCAGCAGCTTAGCTAGTTCGGGTGGCACAGATACGCAGTATTTT
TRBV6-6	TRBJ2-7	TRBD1	CASSYGTDYEQYF	TGTGCCAGCAGTTACGGGACAGACTACGAGCAGTACTTC
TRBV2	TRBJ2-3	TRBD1	CASSRTGSTDTQYF	TGTGCCAGCAGTAGGACAGGCAGCACAGATACGCAGTATTTT
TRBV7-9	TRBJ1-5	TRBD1	CASSFSTGRGLNQPQHF	TGTGCCAGCAGCTTCTCCACCGGGAGGGGGCTCAATCAGCCCCAGCATTTT
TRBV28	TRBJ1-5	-	CASSYLGDQPQHF	TGTGCCAGCAGTTACCTGGGCGATCAGCCCCAGCATTTT
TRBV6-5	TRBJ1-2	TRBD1	CASSIDRDMDGYTF	TGTGCCAGCAGCATCGACAGGGATATGGATGGCTACACCTTC
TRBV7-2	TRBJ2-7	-	CASSISPGVEQYF	TGTGCCAGCAGCATTTCACCAGGGGTGGAGCAGTACTTC
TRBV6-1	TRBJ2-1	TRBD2	CASRVGLVPYNEQFF	TGTGCCAGCAGGGTGGGACTAGTGCCCTACAATGAGCAGTTCTTC
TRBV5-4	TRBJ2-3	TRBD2	CASSRQLAGRTDTQYF	TGTGCCAGCAGCCGTCAACTAGCGGGGCGCACAGATACGCAGTATTTT
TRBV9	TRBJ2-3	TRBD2	CASSVGTSGRIDTQYF	TGTGCCAGCAGCGTAGGGACTAGCGGGAGAATTGATACGCAGTATTTT
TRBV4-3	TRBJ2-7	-	CASSQDRGSSYEQYF	TGCGCCAGCAGCCAAGATCGGGGTAGCTCCTACGAGCAGTACTTC